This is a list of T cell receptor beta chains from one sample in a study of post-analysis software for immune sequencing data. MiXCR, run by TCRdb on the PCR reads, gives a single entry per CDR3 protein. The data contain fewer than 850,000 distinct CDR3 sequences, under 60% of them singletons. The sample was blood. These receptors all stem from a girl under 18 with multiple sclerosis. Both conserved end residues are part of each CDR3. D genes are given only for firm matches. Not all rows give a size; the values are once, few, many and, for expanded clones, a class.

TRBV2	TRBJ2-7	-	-	CASNGQTGWYEQYF	TGTGCCAGCAACGGACAGACTGGTTGGTACGAGCAGTACTTC
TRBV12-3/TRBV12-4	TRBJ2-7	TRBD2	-	CASSFAPGGAQYF	TGTGCCAGCAGTTTCGCCCCGGGGGGAGCCCAGTACTTC
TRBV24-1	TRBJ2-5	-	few	CATSDLRGETQYF	TGTGCCACCAGTGATTTAAGGGGCGAGACCCAGTACTTC
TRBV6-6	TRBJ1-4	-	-	CASSYDKGRNEKLFF	TGTGCCAGCAGCTATGACAAAGGGCGGAATGAAAAACTGTTTTTT
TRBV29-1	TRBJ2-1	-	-	CSVRDFQNEQFF	TGCAGCGTACGGGACTTTCAAAATGAGCAGTTCTTC
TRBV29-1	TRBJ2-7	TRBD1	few	CSVMGTDDPGVTVRREQYF	TGCAGCGTCATGGGGACAGACGACCCCGGAGTGACCGTTAGAAGGGAGCAGTACTTC
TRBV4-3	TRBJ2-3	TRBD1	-	CASSQDSYKGAIWIGTDTQYF	TGCGCCAGCAGCCAAGATAGTTACAAGGGGGCGATCTGGATAGGCACAGATACGCAGTATTTT
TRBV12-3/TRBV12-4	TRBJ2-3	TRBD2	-	CASSPLSGRAYTDTQYF	TGTGCCAGCAGCCCACTTAGCGGGAGAGCTTACACAGATACGCAGTATTTT
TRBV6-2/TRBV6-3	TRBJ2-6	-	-	CASSYSIAYRANVLTF	TGTGCCAGCAGTTACTCGATAGCATACAGGGCCAACGTCCTGACTTTC
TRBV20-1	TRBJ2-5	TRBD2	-	CSAITSGQETQYF	TGCAGTGCTATAACTAGCGGACAAGAGACCCAGTACTTC
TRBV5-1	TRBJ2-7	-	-	CASSPRTETYEQYF	TGCGCCAGCAGCCCCCGGACGGAGACCTACGAGCAGTACTTC
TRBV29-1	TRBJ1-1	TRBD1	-	CSVAGGPNTEAFF	TGCAGCGTGGCAGGGGGCCCGAACACTGAAGCTTTCTTT
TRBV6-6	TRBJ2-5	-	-	CASSPTEETQYF	TGTGCCAGCAGCCCGACCGAAGAGACCCAGTACTTC
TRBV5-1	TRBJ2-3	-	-	CASSLRGTTGDTQYF	TGCGCCAGCAGTTTAAGGGGGACAACGGGAGATACGCAGTATTTT
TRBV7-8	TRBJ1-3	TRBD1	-	CASSRDSYSGNTIYF	TGTGCCAGCAGTCGGGACAGCTACTCTGGAAACACCATATATTTT